Reported below is one TCR beta chain. This clone's antigen is unknown. No qualities accompany the bases; no much larger clone lies one base away. This specimen comes from a study of blood T cell repertoires in COVID-19 (TCRdb year 2020). Describing the broader study: Collaborator samples came from the United States, Italy and Spain and covered acute and convalescent phases of COVID-19. The samples were drawn from the first 160 participants of the ongoing ImmuneRACE study and from 950 to 1,500 subjects provided by 6 global collaborators. Deeply sampled blood TCRbeta repertoires from subjects exposed to, actively infected with, or recovered from COVID-19 were included in the dataset. The repertoires were made available in a free public database intended to serve as a resource for research on the immune response to SARS-CoV-2. The sample metadata nearly always contained a de-identified subject ID, COVID-19 status, age in years and sex. HLA class I and class II types, where available, came from metadata supplied by the sample provider rather than from assay-based typing. The material from the prospective study consisted of cDNA or gDNA derived from T cells, B-cell-depleted T cells, or PBMCs. Overall study outcomes, separate from this receptor: The quantity of clinical and demographic metadata differed by source and by participant and was supplied without curation.

V lost 6 bases and J lost 7 bases, and the count of bases not matched to a germline gene is 8. CDR1 MDHEN and CDR2 SYDVKM are derived from the germline V gene. The cysteine opens and the phenylalanine closes a CDR3 of 13 amino acids. The retained sequence is limited to the CDR3, 39 bases, with the frame set at the first base. Each collaborating institution followed its own protocols to collect whole blood in K2EDTA tubes. For TCRbeta analysis, collaborators shipped samples as frozen whole blood, isolated PBMCs, or DNA extracted from either of those sample types. TCRbeta CDR3 regions were amplified from genomic DNA using the immunoSEQ Assay, a bias-controlled multiplex PCR. The published analysis was carried out like this. Nucleated cell counts per sample were estimated from amplification of reference gene primers within the assay. Sequence reads were collapsed and filtered to measure the absolute abundance of every unique TCRbeta CDR3 rearrangement. For each sample, productive Simpson clonality was calculated as the square root of Simpson's diversity index across productive rearrangements. The table was pulled from immuneACCESS by TCRdb, which kept in-frame rearrangements only. Such tables lose some clones; where checked, under half of the loss comes from unresolved V genes, and the rest has no known cause. The V and J calls and clone size are taken from that table; D and trimming were inferred from the DNA. This sample has 31,000 or so clones in its table, and 86% of those were observed once. The leading ten clones occupy 24% of the sample.

The sample was peripheral blood. This chain is built from TRBV28 and TRBJ1-2, with 7 central nucleotides matching TRBD1. This clonotype was obtained from a human donor with active COVID-19. The donor label of this sample is uncertain. The encoded CDR3 is CASRPDRVAGYTF. The nucleotide sequence is given as TGTGCCAGCAGACCCGACAGGGTTGCTGGCTACACCTTC.